This T cell receptor (beta chain) was identified during a study of blood T cell repertoires in COVID-19 (dated by TCRdb to about 2020). Describing the broader study: The collaborator samples originated in the United States, Italy and Spain and spanned the acute and convalescent phases of COVID-19. The material from the prospective study consisted of cDNA or gDNA derived from T cells, B-cell-depleted T cells, or PBMCs. Subjects who had been exposed to COVID-19, were actively infected with it, or had recovered from it provided the deeply sampled blood TCRbeta repertoires that made up the dataset. The repertoires were made available in a free public database intended to serve as a resource for research on the immune response to SARS-CoV-2. Samples came from the ongoing ImmuneRACE study (first 160 participants) plus 1,254 subjects from 6 global collaborators. A de-identified subject ID, COVID-19 status, age in years and sex were almost always included in the sample metadata. HLA class I and class II types, where available, came from metadata supplied by the sample provider rather than from assay-based typing.

Concerning this clone itself: This receptor's antigen is unknown. No base quality information exists; no much larger clone differs at one position.

In Seattle, one collaborating source enrolled patients while the infection was active and tracked those patients longitudinally over the course of disease. The collaborating institutions used their own protocols to collect whole blood in K2EDTA tubes. For TCRbeta analysis, collaborator samples were shipped as frozen whole blood, as isolated PBMCs, or as DNA extracted from either sample type. The investigation overall reported the following: The amount of clinical and demographic metadata varied by source and participant and was provided uncurated.

The immunoSEQ Assay, a bias-controlled multiplex PCR, was used to amplify TCRbeta CDR3 regions from genomic DNA. Turning to the authors' computational methods: Within the assay, amplification of reference gene primers was used to estimate how many nucleated cells each sample contained. Sequence reads were collapsed and filtered to measure the absolute abundance of every unique TCRbeta CDR3 rearrangement. For each sample, productive Simpson clonality was calculated as the square root of Simpson's diversity index across productive rearrangements. TCRdb retrieved this table from immuneACCESS and kept in-frame rearrangements only. Not all clones are present; in checked studies, unresolved V genes account for under half, and no reason is known for the remainder. For V, J and clone size, that table is used; D and trimming come from the DNA. The sample table records about 160,000 clones; approximately 90% of these occur just once. Around 10% of the sample rests with the top ten.

The sequence derives from a woman in her 70s with COVID-19, enrolled during active disease. Sequencing was carried out using peripheral blood.

The nucleotides are TGTGCCAGCAGCCCCCGGAGAACCAACTATGGCTACACCTTC. Translated, this gives CASSPRRTNYGYTF. The V and J genes are TRBV28 and TRBJ1-2, with the identity of the D gene unclear. The CDR3 has 14 amino acids, counting the end cysteine and phenylalanine. Only the CDR3 DNA is retained, 42 bases long and in frame from the first base. From a lookup of the germline V gene, CDR1 and CDR2 are MDHEN and SYDVKM. A distance of 13 bases separates the germline ends of V and J, which lose 6 bases and 2 bases respectively.